This T cell receptor (beta chain) is from a study of shared clonotypes between healthy human individuals. Study summary: Used for every donor were three CD4 naive, three CD4 memory, two CD8 naive and one CD8 memory plate.

HIV-negative, healthy adults without recent acute infections or vaccinations were the donors. The protocol was immunoSEQ multiplex PCR, while the TCRdb copy is restricted to in-frame clones and leaves out a portion. The sample has around 750,000 clones, about 74% seen once; the top ten hold more than 1.5%. Germline V gene sequence: CDR1 SGHVS, CDR2 FQNEAQ. The CDR3 runs to 14 residues. V dropped 3 bases and J dropped 10 bases, with 15 bases sitting between them. Source material: memory CD4+ T cells sorted from blood. The subset was: CD45RA-negative fraction. This sequence originates from a woman in her twenties or thirties in good health. This chain connects TRBV7-8 to TRBJ1-4, with D unresolved. DNA of the CDR3: TGTGCCAGCAGCTTGCCGTCTAAAGGAAGAAAACTGTTTTTT. It encodes CASSLPSKGRKLFF.